A single sample is the source of the 7 T cell receptor beta chains below, sequenced in a study of sequential checkpoint blockade in melanoma. Only in-frame clones appear in the TCRdb table, and some are missing; sequencing was by immunoSEQ multiplex PCR. The sample contains 37,000 or so clones, under 35% of which appear only once. Treatment: randomized to nivolumab then ipilimumab (arm A) or the reverse (arm B). Sequencing was performed on tumor tissue (inferred from file names), taken from a patient given nivolumab and ipilimumab in sequence. The receptors come from a human donor with melanoma.

The sample holds a few counts of this clone. The J gene is TRBJ1-2, the V gene TRBV6-8, with TRBD1 matching 10 bases. The CDR3 contains 16 residues. The junction had 12 bases not matched to a gene; V was cut back by 5 bases and J by 6 bases. Germline V lookup: CDR1 MNHGY, CDR2 SAAAGT. In nucleotides, the CDR3 is TGTGCCAGCAGTAAAACACACACCGGGACAGGGGATGGCTACACCTTC. It yields the protein CASSKTHTGTGDGYTF.

This chain joins TRBV29-1 and TRBJ2-3; TRBD2 agrees at 8 bases. The CDR3 has 13 residues. Germline V gene lookup returns CDR1 SQVTM and CDR2 ANQGSEA. The J segment lost 5 bases and the V segment lost 7 bases, leaving 8 bases of the junction unmatched. CDR3 sequence reads: CSAPLAGRDTQYF. The DNA for the CDR3 is TGCAGCGCTCCTCTAGCGGGCAGAGATACGCAGTATTTT.

This clone turned up a few times. This chain connects TRBV28 to TRBJ1-2, with 8 bases fitting TRBD1. The CDR3 loop spans 15 amino acids. The junction had 8 bases not matched to a gene; V was cut back by 2 bases and J by 6 bases. Looked up from germline, CDR1 is MDHEN and CDR2 is SYDVKM. The CDR3 coding sequence is TGTGCCAGCAGTTTAGGTCAGGGGGCGCGTAATGGCTACACCTTC. Its protein product is CASSLGQGARNGYTF.

This sequence joins TRBV6-8 and TRBJ2-7; perhaps TRBD2 as D (6 bases). The germline CDR1 and CDR2 sequences are MNHGY and SAAAGT. The V gene lost 6 bases and the J gene lost 5 bases, with 14 bases spanning the gap. The CDR3 length is 13 residues. The CDR3 coding sequence is TGTGCCAGCAGAACTACCACGGGAGACGAGCAGTACTTC. It codes for CASRTTTGDEQYF.

This clone was observed a few times. J is TRBJ1-2 and V is TRBV6-8; maybe TRBD1 (6 bases). This CDR3 is 13 amino acids long. Trimming took off 6 bases at V and 4 bases at J, with 12 bases between the two ends. The V gene's germline CDR1 is MNHGY and CDR2 SAAAGT. CDR3 amino acids: CASSRQEGYGYTF. The CDR3, as DNA: TGTGCCAGCAGCCGACAGGAGGGCTATGGCTACACCTTC.

This rearrangement joins TRBV10-3 to TRBJ2-7; weak D call: TRBD2 (5 bases). This CDR3 comprises 16 residues. V lost 2 bases, J lost 0 bases, and 14 bases lay in between. Germline V lookup: CDR1 ENHRY, CDR2 SYGVKD. The CDR3 DNA sequence: TGTGCCATCAGTGAGATGCGTCAGCGGAGCTCCTACGAGCAGTACTTC. It encodes CAISEMRQRSSYEQYF.

Only a few counts were recorded for this clone. The V and J genes are TRBV18 and TRBJ1-4; 7 bases fit TRBD1. CDR3 length: 15 residues. The V gene's germline CDR1 is KGHSH and CDR2 LQKENI. Trimming cost V 3 bases and J 3 bases; bases outside gene matches: 4. The CDR3 nucleotides read TGTGCCAGCTCACCCTTCAGGGGGGCTAATGAAAAACTGTTTTTT. Translating gives CASSPFRGANEKLFF.